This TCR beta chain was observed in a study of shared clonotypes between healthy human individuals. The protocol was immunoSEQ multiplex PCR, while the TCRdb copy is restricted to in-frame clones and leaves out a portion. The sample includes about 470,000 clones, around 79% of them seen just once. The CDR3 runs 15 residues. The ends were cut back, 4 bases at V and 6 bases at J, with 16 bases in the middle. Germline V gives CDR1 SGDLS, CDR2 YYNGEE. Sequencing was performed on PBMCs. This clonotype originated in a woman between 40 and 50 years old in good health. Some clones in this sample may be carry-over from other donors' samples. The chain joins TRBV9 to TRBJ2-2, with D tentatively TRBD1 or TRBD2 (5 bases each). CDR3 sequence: CASSPEGRGPGELFF. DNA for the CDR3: TGTGCCAGCAGCCCCGAGGGTCGGGGCCCCGGGGAGCTGTTTTTT.